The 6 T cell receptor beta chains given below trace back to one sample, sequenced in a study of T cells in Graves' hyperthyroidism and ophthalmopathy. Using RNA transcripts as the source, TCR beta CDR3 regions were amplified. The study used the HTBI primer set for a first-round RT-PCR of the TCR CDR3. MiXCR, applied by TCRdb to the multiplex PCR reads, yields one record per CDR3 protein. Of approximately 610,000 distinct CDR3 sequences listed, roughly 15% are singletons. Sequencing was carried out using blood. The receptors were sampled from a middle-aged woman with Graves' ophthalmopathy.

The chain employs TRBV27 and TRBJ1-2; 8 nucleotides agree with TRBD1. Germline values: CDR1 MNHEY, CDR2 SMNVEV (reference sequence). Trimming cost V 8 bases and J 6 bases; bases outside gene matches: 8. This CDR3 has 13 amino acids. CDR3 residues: CASSKGQVDGYTF. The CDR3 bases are TGTGCCAGCTCGAAGGGACAGGTTGATGGCTACACCTTC.

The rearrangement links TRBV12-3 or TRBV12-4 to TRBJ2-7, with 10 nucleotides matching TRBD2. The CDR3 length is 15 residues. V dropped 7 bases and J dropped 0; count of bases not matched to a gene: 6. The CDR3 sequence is CASTNSGGSSYEQYF. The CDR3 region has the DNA TGTGCCAGCACTAATAGCGGGGGGAGCTCCTACGAGCAGTACTTC.

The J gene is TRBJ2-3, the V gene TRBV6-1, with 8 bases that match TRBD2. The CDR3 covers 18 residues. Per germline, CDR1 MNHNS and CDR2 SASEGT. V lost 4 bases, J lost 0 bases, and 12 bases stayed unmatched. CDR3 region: CASSVRSGGVESTDTQYF. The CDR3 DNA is TGTGCCAGCAGTGTACGATCCGGGGGGGTAGAAAGCACAGATACGCAGTATTTT.

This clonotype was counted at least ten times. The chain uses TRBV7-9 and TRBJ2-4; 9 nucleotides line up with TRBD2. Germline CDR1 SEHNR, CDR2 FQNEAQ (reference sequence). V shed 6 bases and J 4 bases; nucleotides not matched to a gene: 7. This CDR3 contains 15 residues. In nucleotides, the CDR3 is TGTGCCAGCAGTTTTTCGACTAGCGGTAAAAACATTCAGTACTTC. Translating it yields CASSFSTSGKNIQYF.

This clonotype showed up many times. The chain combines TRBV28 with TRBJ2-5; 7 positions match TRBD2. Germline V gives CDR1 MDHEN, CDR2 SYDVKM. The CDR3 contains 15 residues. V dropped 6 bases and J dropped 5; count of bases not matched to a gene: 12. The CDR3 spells CASSLTGGRGETQYF. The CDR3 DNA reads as TGTGCCAGCAGCCTTACGGGAGGCCGAGGGGAGACCCAGTACTTC.

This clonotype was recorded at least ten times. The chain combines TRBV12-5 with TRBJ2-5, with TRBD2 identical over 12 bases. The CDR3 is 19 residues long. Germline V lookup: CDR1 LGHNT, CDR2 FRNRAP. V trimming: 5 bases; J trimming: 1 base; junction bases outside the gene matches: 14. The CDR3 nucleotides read TGTGCTAGTGGTCCGGGACTAGCGGGCCCGGAGCGGGGCCAAGAGACCCAGTACTTC. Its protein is CASGPGLAGPERGQETQYF.